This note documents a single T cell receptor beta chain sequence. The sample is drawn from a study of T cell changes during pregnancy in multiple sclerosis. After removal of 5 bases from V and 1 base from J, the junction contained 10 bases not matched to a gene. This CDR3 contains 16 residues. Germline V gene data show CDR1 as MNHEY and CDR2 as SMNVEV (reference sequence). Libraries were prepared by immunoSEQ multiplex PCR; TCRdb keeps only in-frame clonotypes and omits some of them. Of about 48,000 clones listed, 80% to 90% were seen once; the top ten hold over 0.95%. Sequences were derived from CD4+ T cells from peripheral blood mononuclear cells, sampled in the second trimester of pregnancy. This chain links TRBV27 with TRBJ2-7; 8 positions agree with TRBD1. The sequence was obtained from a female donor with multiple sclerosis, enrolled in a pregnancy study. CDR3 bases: TGTGCCAGCAGTCCAGTGTCAGGGGGCGCATCCTACGAGCAGTACTTC. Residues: CASSPVSGGASYEQYF.